This paragraph covers one T cell receptor (beta chain) sequence. Its antigen is as yet unknown. This specimen comes from a study of lymphopenia after photon versus proton radiotherapy. This table comes from immunoSEQ multiplex PCR, and its TCRdb copy is limited to in-frame clones, with some not included. The sample records approximately 170,000 clones, more than 85% being singletons. Study-wide findings and caveats: Photon-treated patients lost naive T cells and TCR diversity; proton-treated stayed stable. Oligoclonal CD8+ Temra expansion after nadir drove photon patients' diversity drop. Post-nadir TCR diversity decline inversely tracked overall survival among those who died.

This TCR was sampled from a man in his forties or fifties with gastric cancer. Here the sequenced sample was peripheral blood, taken from a patient treated with photon-based radiotherapy.

CDR3 sequence (DNA): TGTGCCAGCAGCTTGACTAGACCAGATACGCAGTATTTT. Amino acids: CASSLTRPDTQYF. J is TRBJ2-3 and V is TRBV7-2, with D maybe TRBD2 (6 bases). The CDR3 is 13 amino acids. Germline V gene lookup returns CDR1 SGHTA and CDR2 FQGNSA. Between the trimmed V and J ends, which lost 3 bases and 4 bases, there was a span of 8 bases.